The entry below gives a single T cell receptor beta chain sequence along with its context. Its antigen target is currently unknown. No quality values exist for individual bases; no much larger clone is one base distant. The data are from a study of T-cell memory formation after mild COVID-19 (dated by TCRdb to the early 2020s). Broadly, across the study: TCR sequence clusters from the two donors were largely donor specific. T-cell clones expanding and contracting after mild COVID-19 in two donors were tracked by longitudinal TCRalpha and TCRbeta repertoire sequencing. The cohort was made up of two young adult volunteers, one female and one male, who were previously healthy. The research as a whole found: Clones contracting from day 15 to 85 had balanced CD4/CD8 phenotypes, while a second wave expanding from day 15 to 37 was biased towards CD4+. SARS-CoV-2 specificity was not confirmed for the second-wave clones peaking on day 37. Only a couple of mild cases were covered in the study, and larger cohorts including severe cases with pre-infection samples were considered necessary. The detection of some responding clones in pre-infection memory suggests that pre-existing cross-reactive memory T cells joined the SARS-CoV-2 response. Contracting CD4+ clones turned up mainly in the CM and EM memory subsets, whereas EMRA was where CD8+ clones were enriched.

Sequenced using an Illumina NovaSeq 6000. TCRalpha and TCRbeta cDNA libraries were constructed by 5'RACE with constant-segment primers, with sample barcodes and unique molecular identifiers being introduced. RNA was extracted from every sample with Trizol reagent. Library amplification was performed in two PCR steps, and a second sample barcode and Illumina TruSeq adapters were introduced in the second step. The libraries were sequenced on an Illumina NovaSeq using 2 x 150 bp paired-end reads. On the study's bioinformatics: The reads were demultiplexed and collapsed into UMI-guided consensus sequences using migec v1.2.7. Using mixcr v2.1.11, UMI consensuses were aligned to TRA and TRB V and J templates and then assembled into clonotypes. A clonotype was counted as expanded or contracted only when both edgeR and NoisET called the clonotype significant, with the noise models trained on biological replicates. For edgeR calls, the cutoffs were a false discovery rate-adjusted p below 0.01 and a log2 fold-change threshold of 1. As an exploratory analysis of dynamics, PCA with hierarchical clustering was applied to max-normalized trajectories of the 1000 most abundant clonotypes. Each responding clone was given a CD4 or CD8 phenotype based on the CD4+ and CD8+ repertoires, which had been sequenced separately. TCRdb redid the processing of the public reads, applying fastp at Q25 and MiXCR, and retained in-frame beta chains. One record per CDR3 amino acid sequence lists the most common genes and DNA. The V and J calls here are based on TCRdb, not the publication. The sample table lists roughly 260,000 distinct CDR3 sequences, roughly 15% of them with a count of one. The ten largest clones take up approximately 3.4% of the sample.

The CDR3 numbers 15 residues from cysteine through phenylalanine. The entry retains the CDR3 DNA only, 45 bases that are in frame from base 1. Clipping removes 4 bases from V and 3 bases from J, with 9 as the unmatched junction base count. The germline V gene encodes CDR1 SGHRS and CDR2 YFSETQ. Ficoll-Paque density gradient centrifugation was used to isolate PBMCs. The sample comprised PBMCs or a T cell subset sorted from them (not recorded which). Recombination linked TRBV5-1 to TRBJ1-1, with TRBD1 identical over 7 junction bases. This TCR was sampled from a man younger than 35 who had mild COVID-19 (a few samples of this study predate the infection). The sample titles of this study are shuffled in the database, so cell type and time point are left out; the donor was told from shared clones. Read as DNA, the sequence is TGCGCCAGCAGCCGGATCCCTCAGGGGGACACTGAAGCTTTCTTT. It is translated as CASSRIPQGDTEAFF.